This TCR beta chain was captured by sequencing in a study of a mutant IDH1 vaccine in newly diagnosed glioma (TCRdb year 2021). Broadly, across the study: Patients were given eight vaccinations, in weeks 1, 3, 5, 7, 11, 15, 19 and 23, which matched visits V03 through V10. Vaccination began 4-6 weeks after radiotherapy alone, or alongside temozolomide cycles in the chemotherapy-containing groups. The roughly 32 treated patients were around 62% male and 37.5% female, with a mean age of roughly 40 years. Before enrollment, patients had received standard therapy of radiotherapy alone, temozolomide alone, or radiochemotherapy with temozolomide; most received the combination. Peripheral blood was collected at six visits: V03 (baseline), V05, V07, V10, V12 and V13. Longitudinal TCRB deep sequencing was done for 25 to 30 treated patients, wherever samples were available for exploratory analyses. The paper as a whole reports these results and caveats: The authors noted that analyses of patient blood samples could not be reproduced because of sample limitations. Immune responses induced by the vaccine were seen in over 80% of patients across multiple MHC alleles. PBMC samples for TCRB deep sequencing were selected based on availability. No apparent relationship was observed between pseudoprogression and alterations in the top peripheral T cell clonotypes detected by TCRB sequencing.

This clone came up once. The target of this receptor is not known. Base qualities were left out, and no much larger clone turns up one base away. From cysteine to phenylalanine, the CDR3 is 15 amino acids long. Only CDR3 DNA is held: 45 bases, read in frame from base 1. V trim: 0 bases; J trim: 1 base; unmatched bases: 4. Taken from the germline V gene, the CDR1 and CDR2 loops are SGDLS and YYNGEE. The library was obtained by the immunoSEQ multiplex PCR assay. Following the manufacturer's protocol, the hsTCRB Kit was used to amplify rearranged TCR beta chain sequences. TCRB libraries were sequenced on an Illumina MiSeq. In the authors' own workflow: The kit vendor's proprietary platform handled demultiplexing, trimming and gene mapping. TCRdb took over this immuneACCESS table, retaining in-frame rearrangements with V and J assigned. Such tables are incomplete; in checked studies, under half of the missing clones stem from an unresolved V gene, and the remainder is unexplained. The V and J calls and clone size come from that table; D and trimming were worked out from the DNA. In all, the sample holds under 85,000 clones, and more than 80% of those were seen once. The top ten clones comprise approximately 0.8% of the sample.

The sample's time point label is to be understood as: week 23, last vaccination. Each vaccine dose, consisting of 300 ug of a 20-mer mutant IDH1 peptide in Montanide, was administered subcutaneously with topical imiquimod. Donors had newly diagnosed WHO grade 3 or 4 IDH1-mutant astrocytomas with loss of nuclear ATRX. The samples were drawn from NOA16, a multicentre, single-arm, open-label phase I trial in Germany that tested a mutant IDH1 peptide vaccine in humans for the first time. Genomic DNA for TCRB sequencing was extracted from EDTA blood using the DNeasy Blood and Tissue Kit. The receptor was derived from a woman in her forties or fifties with glioma. The sample consisted of PBMCs, taken from a glioma patient whose treatment included an IDH1 peptide vaccine. The rearranged segments are TRBV9 and TRBJ2-7, with 7 middle bases fitting TRBD1. The CDR3 in this case is CASSVAGTVSYEQYF. In nucleotides, the sequence is TGTGCCAGCAGCGTAGCCGGGACAGTGTCCTACGAGCAGTACTTC.